These 27 T cell receptor beta chains were all obtained from the same sample, sequenced in a study of T cells in Graves' hyperthyroidism and ophthalmopathy. Template material for amplifying TCR beta CDR3 regions consisted of RNA transcripts. Using the HTBI primer set, a first-round RT-PCR was run on the TCR CDR3. TCRdb reprocessed the multiplex PCR reads via MiXCR and lists one record per CDR3 protein. The sample has around 700,000 distinct CDR3 sequences; around 20% are singletons. The material sequenced was blood. The source is a woman between 50 and 59 years old with Graves' hyperthyroidism that later progressed to Graves' ophthalmopathy.

The V gene is TRBV29-1, the J gene TRBJ2-7; 7 positions agree with TRBD1. The CDR3 is 12 amino acids. Germline lookup yields CDR1 SQVTM and CDR2 ANQGSEA. Trimming took 5 bases from V and 2 from J; bases not matched to a gene: 3. The CDR3 DNA is TGCAGCGTTACAGGGGCACCCTACGAGCAGTACTTC. This translates into CSVTGAPYEQYF.

This sequence joins TRBV11-3 and TRBJ1-1; 10 bases line up with TRBD1. Trimming at V came to 4 bases and at J to 5 bases, leaving 7 bases not matched to a gene. CDR1 is SGHNT and CDR2 is YENEEA in the germline V gene. This CDR3 has 15 residues. The CDR3 DNA reads TGTGCCAGCAGCTCCAGGACAGGGGGATATACTGAAGCTTTCTTT. This codes for CASSSRTGGYTEAFF.

This clonotype showed up just a few times. The rearrangement links TRBV27 to TRBJ1-2, with TRBD1 as a possible D gene (5 bases). Germline V lookup: CDR1 MNHEY, CDR2 SMNVEV (reference sequence). V lost 1 base and J lost 1, with 16 bases in between. The CDR3 length is 17 residues. The chain's CDR3 is CASSLLPVVGVNYGYTF. In DNA, the CDR3 is TGTGCCAGCAGTTTATTACCCGTCGTGGGGGTTAACTATGGCTACACCTTC.

Comment on this clonotype: At one end the junction does not follow the germline gene, possibly because of a read error. V and J are TRBV29-1 and TRBJ2-7, with 8 nucleotides matching TRBD1. Germline lookup yields CDR1 SQVTM and CDR2 ANQGSEA. The CDR3 extends over 14 amino acids. CDR3 DNA sequence: TGCAGCGTTAAAGACAGGGGCAACTCCTACGAGCAGTACTTC. It is translated as CSVKDRGNSYEQYF.

This clonotype was counted only a few times. V usage is TRBV10-2 and J usage is TRBJ2-1; 12 bases are a match to TRBD1. Germline values: CDR1 WSHSY, CDR2 SAAADI. The V gene end was trimmed by 6 bases and the J gene end by 5 bases; junction bases not matched to a gene: 11. The CDR3 is made up of 17 amino acids. Here the CDR3 reads CASSPIPGQGANNEQFF. DNA of the CDR3: TGCGCCAGCAGCCCGATTCCGGGACAGGGGGCGAACAATGAGCAGTTCTTC.

This clonotype was observed many times. The rearrangement links TRBV5-1 to TRBJ1-1; 9 bases agree with TRBD1. There are 14 residues in the CDR3. Germline lookup yields CDR1 SGHRS and CDR2 YFSETQ. The ends lost 7 bases at V and 5 bases at J; junction bases unmatched: 9. The DNA for the CDR3 is TGCGCCAGCGGCAAAAGACAGGGGGGTACTGAAGCTTTCTTT. It is translated as CASGKRQGGTEAFF.

This clonotype was observed many times. The chain joins TRBV7-9 to TRBJ1-5, with a tentative D call TRBD1 (5 bases). The CDR3 is 15 amino acids. The V end was cut by 4 bases, the J end by 7 bases, with 17 bases between. Germline V gene data show CDR1 as SEHNR and CDR2 as FQNEAQ (reference sequence). The CDR3 bases are TGTGCCAGCAGCTCAGGCAGGGAGGCCTACCAGCCCCAGCATTTT. Translation: CASSSGREAYQPQHF.

This chain links TRBV12-3 or TRBV12-4 with TRBJ2-2, with 13 bases fitting TRBD2. Trimming took 2 bases from V and 7 from J; bases not matched to a gene: 4. There are 16 residues in the CDR3. The CDR3: CASSLLGLAGNGELFF. CDR3 nucleotide sequence: TGTGCCAGCAGTTTACTGGGACTAGCGGGGAACGGGGAGCTGTTTTTT.

This clonotype came up a few times. The chain is built from TRBV6-1 and TRBJ2-1; D might be TRBD1 or TRBD2, each matching 7 bases. This CDR3 is built from 13 residues. Germline V gene lookup returns CDR1 MNHNS and CDR2 SASEGT. The V end was cut by 10 bases, the J end by 7 bases, with 17 bases between. The CDR3 sequence is CATRGGAGNEQFF. CDR3 coding DNA: TGTGCCACCAGGGGGGGGGCAGGTAATGAGCAGTTCTTC.

This clonotype was observed many times. This rearrangement joins TRBV30 to TRBJ2-2; D perhaps matches TRBD2 (5 bases). V lost 0 bases to trimming and J lost 0 bases, with 8 bases between them. The CDR3 is made up of 15 amino acids. Germline V gene data show CDR1 as GTSNPN and CDR2 as SVGIG (reference sequence). This CDR3 is CAWSVTAANTGELFF. In DNA form, the CDR3 reads TGTGCCTGGAGTGTTACAGCGGCGAACACCGGGGAGCTGTTTTTT.

This sequence joins TRBV19 and TRBJ1-2; 8 nucleotides align to TRBD1. With 2 bases clipped from V and 10 bases from J, the junction kept 12 bases outside the gene matches. CDR1 LNHDA and CDR2 SQIVND come from the germline V gene (reference sequence). CDR3 length: 15 amino acids. The CDR3 DNA sequence: TGTGCCAGTAGTATACCCGCAGGGGGCGTTTTTGACTACACCTTC. It specifies CASSIPAGGVFDYTF.

This clonotype was picked up a small number of times. The genes are TRBV12-3 or TRBV12-4 and TRBJ2-2; TRBD1 aligns across 11 bases. After removal of 7 bases from V and 5 bases from J, the junction contained 3 bases not matched to a gene. The CDR3 length is 14 residues. CDR3 in DNA: TGTGCCAGCACCGGGACAGGGGGAACCGGGGAGCTGTTTTTT. Translation gives CASTGTGGTGELFF.

This clonotype was seen many times. This CDR3 reads CASSYSSGVNYEQYF. The CDR3 DNA reads as TGTGCCAGCAGTTACTCTTCCGGGGTCAACTACGAGCAGTACTTC. The chain links TRBV6-5 to TRBJ2-7; perhaps TRBD2 as D (5 bases). The V end lost 0 bases, the J end lost 3 bases, and 12 bases lay between the germline ends. Germline-derived CDR1 and CDR2 are MNHEY and SVGAGI. This CDR3 is 15 amino acids long.

The rearrangement joins TRBV2 to TRBJ2-2; 7 nucleotides align to TRBD1. This CDR3 region has 14 residues. With 4 bases clipped from V and 4 bases from J, the junction kept 3 bases outside the gene matches. Looked up from germline, CDR1 is SNHLY and CDR2 is FYNNEI. The CDR3 region is CASSVTGTTGELFF. The CDR3 DNA reads as TGTGCCAGCAGTGTGACAGGGACCACCGGGGAGCTGTTTTTT.

This clonotype was seen ten or more times. The rearrangement links TRBV20-1 to TRBJ2-3; 12 nucleotides line up with TRBD2. Per germline, CDR1 DFQATT and CDR2 SNEGSKA (reference sequence). The CDR3 totals 16 residues. V lost 1 base and J lost 0; bases outside the gene matches: 2. This CDR3 is CSARGLAGESTDTQYF. CDR3 bases: TGCAGTGCTAGAGGACTAGCGGGGGAGAGCACAGATACGCAGTATTTT.

This clonotype was found many times. This chain joins TRBV7-3 and TRBJ2-2, with 8 bases lining up with TRBD2. V trimming: 2 bases; J trimming: 0 bases; junction bases outside the gene matches: 2. Germline V gives CDR1 SGHTA, CDR2 FQGTGA. The CDR3 spans 16 residues. CDR3 bases: TGTGCCAGCAGCTTAGCGGGGGGCACGAACACCGGGGAGCTGTTTTTT. Its translation: CASSLAGGTNTGELFF.

About this clonotype itself: Relative to the germline gene, one junction end is altered; a read error may explain this. The gene calls are TRBV12-3 or TRBV12-4 and TRBJ2-5; a possible D gene is TRBD2 (7 bases). CDR3 length: 15 amino acids. The CDR3 region has the DNA TGTGCCAGCAGTTTGGTACTGGGGGGGCAAGGGACCCAGTACTTC. It specifies CASSLVLGGQGTQYF.

The sample holds a few counts of this clonotype. The chain joins TRBV28 to TRBJ1-1, with D uncertain. CDR3 size: 14 residues. CDR1 is MDHEN and CDR2 is SYDVKM in the germline V gene. Trimming removed 2 bases from V and 7 bases from J, with 14 bases in between. CDR3 region: CASSLRGEGSEAFF. The CDR3 DNA follows: TGTGCCAGCAGTTTACGTGGGGAAGGGAGTGAAGCTTTCTTT.

This sequence joins TRBV6-4 and TRBJ2-1, with 10 bases fitting TRBD2. The CDR3 runs 16 residues. The germline gives CDR1 MRHNA, CDR2 SNTAGT. With 0 bases clipped from V and 2 bases from J, the junction kept 1 base outside the gene matches. The CDR3 bases are TGTGCCAGCAGTGACTCTAGCGGGGGGACCTACAATGAGCAGTTCTTC. Protein: CASSDSSGGTYNEQFF.

This clonotype was detected a few times. The rearrangement links TRBV12-3 or TRBV12-4 to TRBJ2-5, with D maybe TRBD1 (5 bases). CDR3 length equals 12 residues. V dropped 8 bases and J dropped 9 bases, with 16 bases sitting between them. The chain's CDR3 is CASSDAGFAQYF. CDR3 DNA: TGTGCCAGCTCGGACGCAGGGTTTGCCCAGTACTTC.

This clonotype has more than one count but fewer than ten. The V gene is TRBV6-2 or TRBV6-3, the J gene TRBJ2-1, with no clear D. Deletions cut 5 bases from V and 0 bases from J, with 20 bases between. Germline assignment: CDR1 MNHEY and CDR2 SVGEGT. CDR3 length equals 18 residues. The CDR3: CASSPRRREWSSYNEQFF. The CDR3 nucleotides are TGTGCCAGCAGTCCCCGCCGTCGCGAGTGGAGCTCCTACAATGAGCAGTTCTTC.

This clonotype appeared a few times. The chain recombines TRBV12-5 with TRBJ1-2; weak D call: TRBD1 (5 bases). The CDR3 length is 13 residues. CDR1 LGHNT and CDR2 FRNRAP come from the germline V gene. The V end was cut by 7 bases, the J end by 7 bases, with 16 bases between. The DNA of the CDR3 is TGTGCTAGTGCCGGTAGGGGAGCGGGTGGCTACACCTTC. It translates to CASAGRGAGGYTF.

The sample holds one count of this clonotype. A much larger clone differs by one base, so this may be a read error. The rearrangement links TRBV11-2 to TRBJ1-6; D call uncertain. Germline CDR1 reads SGHAT; CDR2 reads FQNNGV. This CDR3 spans 12 amino acids. CDR3 nucleotide sequence: TGTGCCAGCAGCTTGGTTGTATCACCCCTCCGCTTT. Translating it yields CASSLVVSPLRF.

This clonotype has only a few counts. The DNA of the CDR3 is TGTGCCAGCAGCTTAGCAGGGGCCGGAGCGGTTCAGTACTTC. It is translated as CASSLAGAGAVQYF. V usage is TRBV7-9 and J usage is TRBJ2-4; TRBD1 or TRBD2 may be the D gene (5 bases each). The CDR3 loop spans 14 amino acids. Per germline, CDR1 SEHNR and CDR2 FQNEAQ (reference sequence). Trimming stripped 0 bases from V and 11 bases from J, with 14 bases between.

This clonotype was counted between two and nine times. The chain joins TRBV4-2 to TRBJ1-4, with 7 bases aligning to TRBD1. The CDR3 is made up of 15 amino acids. Per germline, CDR1 LGHNA and CDR2 YNFKEQ. After removal of 1 base from V and 5 bases from J, the junction contained 4 bases not matched to a gene. The chain's CDR3 is CASSQVGQVNEKLFF. The CDR3 DNA is TGTGCCAGCAGCCAAGTCGGACAGGTGAATGAAAAACTGTTTTTT.

V usage is TRBV19 and J usage is TRBJ1-2; D unresolved. The V and J ends lost 7 bases and 2 bases respectively, with 14 bases between them. This CDR3 contains 14 residues. Germline CDR1 reads LNHDA; CDR2 reads SQIVND (reference sequence). For the CDR3, the DNA is TGTGCCAGTAAAAGGGCCGAAAAGAACTATGGCTACACCTTC. Translated, it gives CASKRAEKNYGYTF.

The V call is TRBV19, the J call TRBJ1-2; D not resolved. The CDR3 contains 12 residues. Germline assignment: CDR1 LNHDA and CDR2 SQIVND (reference sequence). Trimming stripped 5 bases from V and 7 bases from J, with 11 bases between. The CDR3, as DNA: TGTGCCAGTAGTCCCAACAGATCTGGCTACACCTTC. This sequence encodes CASSPNRSGYTF.